The 18 T cell receptor beta chains listed next were all sequenced from one sample in a study of T cells and Merkel cell carcinoma outcomes. The protocol was immunoSEQ multiplex PCR, while the TCRdb copy is restricted to in-frame clones and leaves out a portion. The sample lists roughly 13,000 clones, about nine tenths occurring once. The sample comprised tumor tissue from Merkel cell carcinoma. The receptor set was obtained from a human donor with Merkel cell carcinoma.

This chain links TRBV20-1 with TRBJ2-1; TRBD2 is a possible D gene (5 bases). Trimming removed 5 bases at V and 8 bases at J, with 10 bases between. The CDR3 has 11 amino acids. Germline CDR1 DFQATT, CDR2 SNEGSKA (reference sequence). The chain's CDR3 is CSAGPGDEQFF. CDR3 nucleotides: TGCAGTGCTGGGCCCGGGGATGAGCAGTTCTTC.

This rearrangement joins TRBV5-1 to TRBJ2-7, with D possibly matching TRBD2 (6 bases). This CDR3 comprises 14 residues. Trimming left V 0 bases short and J 6 bases short, with 13 bases between. Germline CDR1 reads SGHRS; CDR2 reads YFSETQ. DNA for the CDR3: TGCGCCAGCAGCTTGGAGGGAGGCAGTTCCGAGCAGTACTTC. Translation: CASSLEGGSSEQYF.

In this sample, this clone turned up once. V is TRBV28 and J is TRBJ1-1, with D perhaps TRBD1 (5 bases). Germline V gene sequence: CDR1 MDHEN, CDR2 SYDVKM. The CDR3 sequence is 14 residues long. V was pared by 5 bases and J by 1 base, with 11 bases between. The CDR3 region has the DNA TGTGCCAGCAGTCCGATACAGGCGAACACTGAAGCTTTCTTT. Its translation: CASSPIQANTEAFF.

The rearrangement links TRBV7-9 to TRBJ1-2; D not certain. Trimming took 5 bases from V and 3 from J, leaving 7 bases between them. CDR3 length: 12 residues. Germline CDR1 and CDR2: SEHNR and FQNEAQ (reference sequence). The CDR3: CASSLQYYGYTF. The CDR3 nucleotides read TGTGCCAGCAGCCTACAATACTATGGCTACACCTTC.

The chain combines TRBV5-4 with TRBJ2-7; TRBD1 is a possible D gene (5 bases). The CDR3 runs 15 residues. Germline V gives CDR1 SGHNT, CDR2 YYREEE (reference sequence). The V end lost 1 base, the J end lost 3 bases, and 14 bases lay between the germline ends. CDR3 sequence: CASSLRTTGDYEQYF. The CDR3 bases are TGTGCCAGCAGCTTGCGCACCACAGGAGACTACGAGCAGTACTTC.

On this clone itself: Mismatch with germline at one junction end may stem from a read error. The chain links TRBV4-2 to TRBJ2-7; 10 bases agree with TRBD1. CDR1 and CDR2 from the germline V gene are LGHNA and YNFKEQ. The CDR3 contains 15 residues. In DNA, the CDR3 is TGTACCAGCAGCCTTCAAGCCGACAGGGGGCTGGAGCAGTACTTC. As protein: CTSSLQADRGLEQYF.

This chain connects TRBV29-1 to TRBJ2-5, with a possible D match to TRBD1 (6 bases). V was pared by 7 bases and J by 3 bases, with 12 bases between. This CDR3 has 12 residues. In germline, CDR1 is SQVTM, CDR2 ANQGSEA. The CDR3 coding sequence is TGCAGCGCACAGGGTTGGGAAGAGACCCAGTACTTC. It is translated as CSAQGWEETQYF.

The chain links TRBV5-1 to TRBJ2-3; 7 bases line up with TRBD1. J was trimmed by 2 bases and V by 4 bases; bases with no gene match: 10. Germline V lookup: CDR1 SGHRS, CDR2 YFSETQ. The CDR3 has 16 amino acids. This CDR3 is CASSRDRAENTDTQYF. Written as DNA, the CDR3 is TGCGCCAGCAGCCGTGACAGGGCTGAAAACACAGATACGCAGTATTTT.

V gene TRBV25-1 combines with J gene TRBJ2-7; TRBD1 matches 8 bases. Germline CDR1 and CDR2: MGHDK and SYGVNS. CDR3 length: 13 amino acids. Trimming cost V 6 bases and J 2 bases; bases outside gene matches: 3. CDR3 protein: CASSLTGAYEQYF. CDR3 coding DNA: TGTGCCAGCAGCTTGACAGGGGCCTACGAGCAGTACTTC.

This clone occurred a few times. The CDR3 region is CASSGLYEQYF. The CDR3 DNA reads TGTGCCAGCAGCGGACTATACGAGCAGTACTTC. The chain is built from TRBV6-1 and TRBJ2-7, with D maybe TRBD2 (6 bases). The CDR3 loop spans 11 amino acids. Germline values: CDR1 MNHNS, CDR2 SASEGT. V was cut by 6 bases and J by 4 bases, with 7 bases left in between.

The rearrangement joins TRBV4-1 to TRBJ2-1, with TRBD2 matching over 10 bases. CDR1 MGHRA and CDR2 YSYEKL come from the germline V gene. V lost 4 bases to trimming and J lost 7 bases; unmatched junction nucleotides: 16. The CDR3 is 18 residues long. The DNA for the CDR3 is TGCGCCAGCAGCCCCCGGACTAGCGGAGAAACCGGTAGGAATGAGCAGTTCTTC. As protein: CASSPRTSGETGRNEQFF.

V is TRBV10-3 and J is TRBJ2-3; D possibly corresponds to TRBD2 (5 bases). Germline lookup yields CDR1 ENHRY and CDR2 SYGVKD. This CDR3 spans 14 amino acids. With 7 bases removed from V and 0 bases from J, the gap between germline ends came to 11 bases. CDR3 nucleotide sequence: TGTGCCATCACCCCCAGCGGCAGCACAGATACGCAGTATTTT. It encodes CAITPSGSTDTQYF.

The chain joins TRBV21-1 to TRBJ1-5; the D call in the table, TRBD1, was not verified against the DNA. TRBV21-1 is a listed pseudogene. This CDR3 contains 14 residues. DNA of the CDR3: TGTGCCAGCAGGATGGACAGGCGGACTCAGCCCCAGCATTTT. Translated, it gives CASRMDRRTQPQHF.

The chain recombines TRBV25-1 with TRBJ2-3, with D perhaps assigned TRBD1 or TRBD2 (6 bases each). The CDR3 spans 14 residues. The germline CDR1 and CDR2 sequences are MGHDK and SYGVNS. The ends were cut back, 8 bases at V and 5 bases at J, with 17 bases in the middle. The CDR3 coding sequence is TGTGCCAGCGCAGCATCGGGGGCGCGAGATACGCAGTATTTT. This gives the protein CASAASGARDTQYF.

The rearrangement uses TRBV7-3 and TRBJ2-3; tentatively, D is TRBD1 or TRBD2 (5 bases each). Looked up from germline, CDR1 is SGHTA and CDR2 is FQGTGA. The CDR3 length is 15 residues. Trimming left V 5 bases short and J 6 bases short, with 18 bases between. CDR3 region: CASSTTPGTSDTQYF. CDR3 bases: TGTGCCAGCAGCACCACTCCTGGGACGAGTGATACGCAGTATTTT.

The rearrangement joins TRBV14 to TRBJ2-1; D is unclear. V dropped 4 bases and J dropped 9 bases, with 16 bases sitting between them. The CDR3 contains 14 residues. CDR1 is SGHDN and CDR2 is FVKESK in the germline V gene. CDR3 sequence reads: CASSLFDLPAEQFF. CDR3 DNA: TGTGCCAGCAGCCTCTTCGACTTACCCGCTGAGCAGTTCTTC.

This clone was counted a single time. The genes are TRBV11-2 and TRBJ2-1, with TRBD2 matching over 9 bases. J lost 3 bases, V lost 5 bases, and 11 bases had no gene match. The CDR3 spans 17 residues. From germline, CDR1 is SGHAT and CDR2 FQNNGV. In nucleotides, the CDR3 is TGTGCCAGCAGCCTAGGGACTCTAGCGGGGAGCTACAATGAGCAGTTCTTC. This sequence encodes CASSLGTLAGSYNEQFF.

This clone appeared once. The chain carries TRBV30 and TRBJ1-3; a possible D gene is TRBD1 (5 bases). V was pared by 5 bases and J by 2 bases, with 13 bases between. CDR1 and CDR2 (germline): GTSNPN, SVGIG (reference sequence). This CDR3 has 14 amino acids. CDR3 in amino acids: CAWGTGATGNTIYF. For the CDR3, the DNA is TGTGCCTGGGGGACTGGAGCTACTGGAAACACCATATATTTT.